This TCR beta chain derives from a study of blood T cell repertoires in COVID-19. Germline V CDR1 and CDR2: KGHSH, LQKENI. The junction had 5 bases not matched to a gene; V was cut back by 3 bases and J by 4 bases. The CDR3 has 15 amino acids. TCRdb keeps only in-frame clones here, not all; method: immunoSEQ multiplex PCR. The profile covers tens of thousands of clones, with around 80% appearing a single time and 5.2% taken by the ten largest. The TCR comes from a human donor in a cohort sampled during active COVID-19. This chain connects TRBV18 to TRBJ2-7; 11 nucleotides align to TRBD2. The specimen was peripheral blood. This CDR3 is CASSPTSGGEYEQYF. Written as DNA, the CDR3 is TGTGCCAGCTCACCTACTAGCGGGGGAGAGTACGAGCAGTACTTC.